The present T cell receptor (beta chain) was sequenced within a study of cytomegalovirus exposure and HLA in healthy donors (TCRdb year 2017). In the study overall: An earlier analysis of 550 to 700 of the donors reported 250 to 300 Gb of sequence data and 117 million unique TCR beta sequences from about 179 million T cells. The study combined high-throughput TCR immunosequencing, statistical association of individual TCRs with disease status, and machine learning to predict cytomegalovirus infection status. Along with the approximately 650-subject first cohort, a separate validation cohort of over a hundred different subjects was used. A later genetic analysis took genome-wide SNP genotypes for about 55% of the roughly 670 donors and used that subset as a discovery cohort. Among around 400 genotyped donors of the cohort, an average of approximately 230,000 unique TCR beta nucleotide sequences were sequenced per donor, roughly a sixth of them non-productive. Roughly 290 gigabases of sequencing data and around 88 million unique TCR sequences made up an early release that covered about 640 HLA-typed donors. Four to six DR-DQ haplotypes were handled as single units for association and clustering because linkage in the cohort was strong. Rather than drawing on any new phenotypic data, the later analysis identified candidate immune exposures from TCR beta sequences and the way those sequences occurred across donors. The number of typed donors differed by locus: roughly 620-630 for A, B, C, DRB1 and DQB1; approximately 520 for DQA1; 606 for DPA1; and about 450 for DPB1. Every repertoire in the discovery cohort had been generated on one and the same sequencing platform. In an earlier analysis of 500 to 650 of the donors, high-throughput TCR beta sequencing was used to judge whether each TCR beta V gene segment behaved as functional or pseudogenic. Of the roughly 410 genotyped donors, less than 85% were placed in the genetic ancestry cluster associated with self-reported Caucasian donors. Class I and class II HLA loci were covered by the typing at four-digit resolution. The T cell repertoires of some 670 subjects were profiled by immunosequencing and related to cytomegalovirus serostatus. The study was designed to test whether signatures of past pathogen exposure could be identified by cataloging public T cell receptors. A later analysis re-analyzed previously published TCR beta repertoires from 550 to 700 donors and added high-resolution HLA genotyping to study TCR occurrence patterns. Donor age, sex, ethnicity and CMV serostatus were collected together with the repertoire data. Study-level results and caveats: Because HLA typing was missing for some donors at each locus, association tests included only the typed subset. In a later analysis, HLA-associated TCR beta chains were found to be more clonally expanded and to have lower generation probabilities than equally common non-associated chains. In an earlier analysis of about 600 of the donors, most TCR beta V segments appeared in productive rearrangements about 90% or about 30% of the time, broadly matching IMGT annotations. According to a later analysis, most CMV-associated TCR beta chains appeared to be HLA-restricted, and the HLA associations seemed to be driven largely by CMV exposure. Cytomegalovirus status was reported to be diagnosed by the classifier with high specificity and sensitivity in both the original and validation cohorts. In a later genetic analysis, a missense DCLRE1C variant was associated with V-gene and J-gene trimming of TCR beta chains, and the association was replicated in an independent cohort. For the cohort, immune exposure information was limited to CMV serostatus. A later analysis reported that several top co-occurrence clusters appeared linked to parvovirus B19, influenza, CMV and Epstein-Barr virus. Because counts were too low, 15 to 20 rarely observed V segments, including chromosome 9 orphons, were excluded from the earlier analysis of 500 to 700 of the donors. A few of the identified cytomegalovirus-associated TCR beta chains were confirmed in vitro to be specific for cytomegalovirus antigens. Correlated functional status among segregating V segments might reflect linkage disequilibrium, but an unknown experimental factor could not be ruled out. Assigning TCR associations to individual alleles was difficult when HLA alleles, especially DR and DQ, strongly co-occurred. While some public TCRs were present in many individuals, most TCR sequences turned up only very rarely across donors. A later analysis found that TCR association rates varied across HLA loci, with DRB1 alleles showing the most associated TCRs and HLA-C alleles the fewest. Sequencing depth was assumed to be roughly uniform across donors in the presence/absence analyses, though that assumption may not hold. Because the 87-base-pair reads could not distinguish some IMGT-functional V segments, including TRBV6-2 and TRBV6-3, those segments were excluded. A later genetic analysis reported fewer N-insertions in productive TCRs among donors in an Asian-associated ancestry cluster than the approximately 670-donor mean. This cohort had only TCR beta chains sequenced, and the lack of alpha or paired-chain data limited which features could be detected. The sequencing pipeline was judged likely to have produced a cluster of highly shared sequence variants as a technical artifact. A further reported finding was that TCR beta sequences accurately predicted the HLA-A and HLA-B alleles for most subjects in the first cohort. Specific HLA alleles were associated with 15,000 to 20,000 TCR beta sequences at a false discovery rate of 0.05 in a later analysis. The study gave a list of some 150 TCR beta chains associated with cytomegalovirus. The authors suggested that the approach could potentially be generalized to other disease states and immunological phenotypes.

Receptor libraries were prepared by the immunoSEQ multiplex PCR assay. A mixture of 60 forward primers for TCR Vbeta segments and 13 reverse primers for TCR Jbeta segments was used in the multiplex PCR. The CDR3 region of rearranged TCR beta genes was amplified from genomic DNA with a multiplex PCR assay. The Illumina HiSeq System was used to sequence the amplified TCR beta libraries as 87-base-pair reads. From the authors' description of their analysis: A later analysis counted approximately 76 million unique TCR beta chains across the 500 to 850 repertoires, and 10 million to 11 million of these chains were shared by at least two donors. To remove PCR and sequencing errors, raw reads were error-corrected and collapsed into unique sequences using a nearest-neighbor algorithm that merged closely related sequences. Alignment of CDR3 sequences to IMGT reference sequences was used to assign V, D and J gene segments. For a sequence to be retained, a match of at least six nucleotides was required to both a V gene segment and a J gene segment. A rearrangement was called productive if the CDR3 had no stop codons and remained in frame with V and J, and every other rearrangement was called non-productive. Following IMGT convention, CDR3 was defined as the stretch from the second conserved V-encoded cysteine up to the conserved J-encoded phenylalanine. The earlier analysis of 587 of the donors excluded any sequence lacking an unambiguous match to a single V gene segment. In an earlier analysis of approximately 590 of the donors, V segments were called functional above 56.7% productive rearrangements and were called segregating when the between-donor standard deviation exceeded 5%. A statistical classification framework was developed to diagnose cytomegalovirus status using the catalog of TCR beta chain sequences. V and J gene assignment, in a later analysis, came from comparing TCR nucleotide sequences with IMGT/GENE-DB human TR gene sequences. The TCRdist pipeline was used in a later analysis to assign CDR3 sequences and most-parsimonious VDJ recombination scenarios. In a later analysis, every TCR beta chain was defined by the combination of its CDR3 amino acid sequence and its V-gene family, and reads without a unique V-gene family were dropped. To address suspected cross-contamination and a sequencing artifact, a later analysis removed several hundred highly shared, low-generation-probability nucleotide sequences. In a later analysis, a clonal expansion index for each public chain was calculated from normalized within-repertoire ranks of inferred template counts. Generation probabilities in a later analysis came from a VDJ recombination model fitted to out-of-frame rearrangements, and those results were checked against IGoR. Hypergeometric tests were used in a later analysis to score TCR-TCR, TCR-HLA and TCR-CMV co-occurrence, with a repertoire-size bias correction applied to the TCR pairs. False discovery rates were estimated in a later analysis by permuting HLA or CMV assignments 20 times. In a later analysis, co-occurring TCRs were grouped with DBSCAN, and TCRdist sequence similarity was added when clustering was performed within HLA-allele-positive subsets. Repertoires with fewer than 30,000 or more than 120,000 public chains, plus five repertoires with anomalous nucleotide sharing, were excluded from co-occurrence clustering. The table comes from immuneACCESS by way of TCRdb, which keeps in-frame sequences with V and J called. Part of the clones is missing from these tables; in studies checked, under half for an unresolved V gene and the rest for unknown reasons. D and trimming come from the DNA, and the V and J calls and clone size come from that table. This sample comprises about 140,000 clones, roughly 81% of them detected only once. The ten largest make up under 2% of the sample.

In regard to this clone: Its specific antigen is unknown. One base away there is no much larger clone; base qualities are not given.

In total, approximately 690 healthy bone marrow donors made up the cohort. All cohort members were sampled while nominally healthy, although unrecorded immune exposures were likely present. The donor was CMV seronegative and belonged to the group of around 350 seronegative cohort members. A peripheral blood sample was collected from each donor, and TCR beta sequencing was performed on peripheral blood mononuclear cells. Genomic DNA was extracted from the blood cell samples with the Qiagen DNeasy Blood Extraction Kit. The V end loses 0 bases and the J end loses 0 bases, and a stretch of 8 bases separates them. Looking up the germline V gene yields CDR1 KGHSH and CDR2 LQKENI. The CDR3 runs 15 amino acids, cysteine and phenylalanine included. Of the read, only the CDR3 DNA is kept; its 45 bases are in frame from base 1.

Specimen: PBMCs. This TCR derives from a female donor in good health and CMV-seronegative. The receptor chain draws on TRBV18 and TRBJ2-5; a tentative D call is TRBD2 (7 bases match). CDR3 reads: CASSPPGGHQETQYF. The DNA sequence reads TGTGCCAGCTCACCACCCGGGGGGCACCAAGAGACCCAGTACTTC.